The clone carrying this TCR beta chain was recorded a few times. The sample originates from a study of CD8+CD57+ T cells in acquired aplastic anemia. Genomic DNA, the template, was used for profiling of the TCR beta VDJ and CDR3. In TCRdb, the reads were re-called with MiXCR into one record per CDR3 protein. The profile covers about 180,000 distinct CDR3 sequences, with approximately 48% appearing a single time and 10% to 15% taken by the ten largest. CDR3 length: 13 amino acids. Germline CDR1 reads LNHDA; CDR2 reads SQIVND (reference sequence). V was trimmed by 7 bases and J by 3 bases, leaving 12 bases between them. Sequenced patients had shown CD8+CD57+ cell expansion by flow cytometry.

The rearrangement joins TRBV19 to TRBJ1-1; possible D gene TRBD1, 6 bases. This receptor was obtained from a human donor with aplastic anemia. Sequencing was carried out using sorted CD4+, CD8+, or CD8+CD57+ T cells (not recorded which) from PBMCs. The CDR3 region has the DNA TGTGCCAGTAACCGGGGGGCGGACACTGAAGCTTTCTTT. This gives the protein CASNRGADTEAFF.